One sample yielded the 2 T cell receptor beta chains listed below, sequenced in a study of regulatory T cells in long-lasting Graves disease. The time point: persistent/refractory GD, antithyroid drugs over 5 years with positive TRAb. PBMC-extracted RNA yielded the TCR library. Building the TCR beta libraries relied on iRepertoire HTBI primers, and CDR3 regions underwent Arm-PCR. TCRdb itself ran the multiplex PCR reads through MiXCR, one entry per CDR3 protein. The sample consists of roughly 400,000 distinct CDR3 sequences, less than 25% of them appearing once. The starting material was peripheral blood mononuclear cells (PBMCs), obtained when the disease was refractory, from a patient treated with antithyroid drugs. The origin of the receptors is a female donor with Graves disease.

This clonotype was counted between two and nine times. V is TRBV19 and J is TRBJ2-3; D is unclear. CDR3 length: 14 amino acids. Germline values: CDR1 LNHDA, CDR2 SQIVND (reference sequence). The V end was cut by 3 bases, the J end by 4 bases, with 11 bases between. CDR3 region: CASSISRSADTQYF. The CDR3 bases are TGTGCCAGTAGTATTTCCCGAAGCGCAGATACGCAGTATTTT.

This sequence joins TRBV7-9 and TRBJ2-5; 10 bases are shared with TRBD1. The CDR3 totals 15 residues. V gave up 6 bases and J gave up 5 bases; unmatched junction bases: 9. Germline lookup yields CDR1 SEHNR and CDR2 FQNEAQ (reference sequence). DNA for the CDR3: TGTGCCAGCAGACTGACAGGGGGCTCTATGGAGACCCAGTACTTC. This codes for CASRLTGGSMETQYF.